These 20 T cell receptor beta chains originate from one sample sequenced in a study of tumour-infiltrating T cells in Burkitt lymphoma. Some clones are missing from TCRdb's copy, which holds only in-frame ones; the method was immunoSEQ multiplex PCR. The data hold tens of thousands of clones, with around 30% observed a single time. The sequencing input was tumor tissue. These receptor sequences come from a human donor with Burkitt lymphoma.

V and J are TRBV2 and TRBJ2-6, with D possibly TRBD1 on 5 matching bases. The CDR3 runs to 15 residues. Germline CDR1 and CDR2: SNHLY and FYNNEI. The germline V and J ends were trimmed by 6 bases and 0 bases, with 9 bases remaining between them. The CDR3 region is CASSADNSGANVLTF. The CDR3 bases are TGTGCCAGCAGCGCGGACAACTCTGGGGCCAACGTCCTGACTTTC.

Only a few counts were recorded for this clone. The chain employs TRBV5-4 and TRBJ2-1, with TRBD2 matching over 10 bases. This CDR3 contains 15 residues. V shed 4 bases, J shed 4 bases, and the junction held 5 bases outside the gene matches. Germline CDR1 SGHNT, CDR2 YYREEE (reference sequence). CDR3 sequence reads: CASSTLAGAYNEQFF. CDR3 DNA: TGTGCCAGCAGCACTCTAGCGGGGGCATACAATGAGCAGTTCTTC.

The V call is TRBV10-3, the J call TRBJ2-2; 7 bases are a match to TRBD1. This CDR3 is built from 17 residues. Trimming took 4 bases from V and 0 from J; bases not matched to a gene: 8. Germline V gives CDR1 ENHRY, CDR2 SYGVKD. The CDR3 here is CAISAGPGQTNTGELFF. Here the CDR3 DNA reads TGTGCCATCAGTGCCGGTCCGGGACAGACGAACACCGGGGAGCTGTTTTTT.

The table lists this clone with a few counts. The chain couples TRBV5-1 to TRBJ1-6; D is perhaps TRBD1 (6 bases). Trimming removed 4 bases at V and 5 bases at J, with 13 bases between. Germline values: CDR1 SGHRS, CDR2 YFSETQ. The CDR3 length is 15 residues. CDR3 in DNA: TGCGCCAGCAGCCCCCGCGGGGGCGATAATTCACCCCTCCACTTT. This translates into CASSPRGGDNSPLHF.

This clone was picked up a small number of times. The genes are TRBV7-6 and TRBJ1-4; TRBD1 matches at 7 bases. Germline V gives CDR1 SGHVS, CDR2 FNYEAQ. The CDR3 is made up of 18 amino acids. The V gene end was trimmed by 0 bases and the J gene end by 8 bases; junction bases not matched to a gene: 15. The CDR3 DNA follows: TGTGCCAGCAGCTTAGCGTACAGGGGAATTGGGAGAGAGGAAAAACTGTTTTTT. It is translated as CASSLAYRGIGREEKLFF.

This chain uses TRBV10-3 with TRBJ1-1, with TRBD1 identical over 7 bases. This CDR3 has 14 amino acids. CDR1 and CDR2 from the germline V gene are ENHRY and SYGVKD. The trim removed 4 bases at V and 7 bases at J, leaving 9 bases unmatched. The CDR3 protein is CAISGTGEGLEAFF. The CDR3 DNA sequence: TGTGCCATCAGTGGGACAGGAGAGGGGCTTGAAGCTTTCTTT.

The table lists this clone with a count of one. This chain links TRBV4-1 with TRBJ1-3; weak D call: TRBD1 (5 bases). V lost 0 bases and J lost 0, with 15 bases in between. The CDR3 extends over 18 amino acids. Germline values: CDR1 MGHRA, CDR2 YSYEKL. DNA for the CDR3: TGCGCCAGCAGCCAAGACCCGCCGCAGGGCGGCTCTGGAAACACCATATATTTT. Translating gives CASSQDPPQGGSGNTIYF.

This clone was picked up a small number of times. J is TRBJ1-2 and V is TRBV7-2, with D unclear. The V end lost 5 bases, the J end lost 5 bases, and 15 bases lay between the germline ends. This CDR3 contains 14 residues. Per the germline V gene, CDR1 is SGHTA and CDR2 is FQGNSA. CDR3 sequence (DNA): TGTGCCAGCAGCCCAACGTCCGCACCTTATGGCTACACCTTC. Residues: CASSPTSAPYGYTF.

This rearrangement joins TRBV7-2 to TRBJ2-6; TRBD1 matches at 7 bases. J was trimmed by 0 bases and V by 5 bases; bases with no gene match: 4. The CDR3 covers 16 residues. CDR1 and CDR2 (germline): SGHTA, FQGNSA. DNA for the CDR3: TGTGCCAGCAGCCGGGACAGCGACTCTGGGGCCAACGTCCTGACTTTC. Its translation: CASSRDSDSGANVLTF. The variable domain in full, completed from reference TRBV7-2 and TRBJ2-6, reads GAGVSQSPSNKVTEKGKDVELRCDPISGHTALYWYRQSLGQGLEFLIYFQGNSAPDKSGLPSDRFSAERTGGSVSTLTIQRTQQEDSAVYLCASSRDSDSGANVLTFGAGSRLTVL.

In DNA form, the CDR3 reads TGTGCCAGCAGCTTGCAGGGCGATCGGGAGACCCAGTACTTC. It codes for CASSLQGDRETQYF. The chain employs TRBV5-4 and TRBJ2-5; D may be TRBD1 (5 bases). The germline CDR1 and CDR2 sequences are SGHNT and YYREEE (reference sequence). The CDR3 contains 14 residues. V gave up 1 base and J gave up 5 bases, with 12 bases separating them.

This clone was seen a few times. V gene TRBV6-6 combines with J gene TRBJ1-1; tentative D call: TRBD1 (5 bases). Between the trimmed V and J ends, which lost 4 bases and 2 bases, there was a span of 11 bases. Germline V gene sequence: CDR1 MNHNY, CDR2 SVGAGI (reference sequence). The CDR3 has 14 amino acids. CDR3 sequence (DNA): TGTGCCAGCAGTTTCGGGACTATAAACACTGAAGCTTTCTTT. Amino acids: CASSFGTINTEAFF.

The chain is built from TRBV5-1 and TRBJ2-7, with 8 bases lining up with TRBD1. CDR3 length equals 17 residues. Germline lookup yields CDR1 SGHRS and CDR2 YFSETQ. The V segment lost 0 bases and the J segment 2 bases; nucleotides outside the gene matches: 10. In DNA form, the CDR3 reads TGCGCCAGCAGCTTGGGCCCCCCCGGGACAGGCCCCTACGAGCAGTACTTC. Translating it yields CASSLGPPGTGPYEQYF. Full variable domain (rest looked up from reference TRBV5-1 and TRBJ2-7): KAGVTQTPRYLIKTRGQQVTLSCSPISGHRSVSWYQQTPGQGLQFLFEYFSETQRNKGNFPGRFSGRQFSNSRSEMNVSTLELGDSALYLCASSLGPPGTGPYEQYFGPGTRLTVT.

This clone was counted between two and nine times. This sequence joins TRBV7-9 and TRBJ2-1, with D perhaps matching TRBD2 (7 bases). Trimming stripped 5 bases from V and 12 bases from J, with 14 bases between. CDR3 size: 12 residues. Looked up from germline, CDR1 is SEHNR and CDR2 is FQNEAQ (reference sequence). CDR3 DNA sequence: TGTGCCAGCAGCCAGAACAGGGAGGGGCAGTTCTTC. Translated, it gives CASSQNREGQFF.

This clone was picked up one time. CDR3 region: CASSLTGTGLHEQYF. For the CDR3, the DNA is TGTGCCAGCAGCTTAACTGGGACAGGGCTGCACGAGCAGTACTTC. This chain connects TRBV13 to TRBJ2-7; 9 bases are a match to TRBD1. Per the germline V gene, CDR1 is PRHDT and CDR2 is FYEKMQ (reference sequence). The V segment lost 2 bases and the J segment 5 bases; nucleotides outside the gene matches: 7. The CDR3 contains 15 residues.

The chain employs TRBV5-1 and TRBJ1-1, with D possibly matching TRBD1 (5 bases). Trimming stripped 7 bases from V and 3 bases from J, with 13 bases between. The CDR3 contains 13 residues. Germline values: CDR1 SGHRS, CDR2 YFSETQ. CDR3 sequence (DNA): TGCGCCAGCCGGGAAGGGGTGTACACTGAAGCTTTCTTT. This gives the protein CASREGVYTEAFF.

This chain joins TRBV2 and TRBJ1-4; D may be TRBD1 (5 bases). Trimming left V 7 bases short and J 6 bases short, with 9 bases between. Germline V gives CDR1 SNHLY, CDR2 FYNNEI. The CDR3 sequence is 12 residues long. In nucleotides, the CDR3 is TGTGCCAGCACCAGGGCGGATGAAAAACTGTTTTTT. Translating it yields CASTRADEKLFF.

The rearrangement uses TRBV4-3 and TRBJ1-2; no reliable D call. The germline V gene has CDR1 LGHNA and CDR2 YSLEER. V dropped 0 bases and J dropped 7 bases, with 15 bases sitting between them. This CDR3 is 15 amino acids long. In DNA, the CDR3 is TGCGCCAGCAGCCAAGATTCCAGACTTTCAGGTGGCTACACCTTC. The encoded protein is CASSQDSRLSGGYTF.

V usage is TRBV30 and J usage is TRBJ1-4; D call uncertain. V lost 0 bases to trimming and J lost 5 bases, with 7 bases between them. The CDR3 length is 13 residues. Per the germline V gene, CDR1 is GTSNPN and CDR2 is SVGIG (reference sequence). CDR3: CAWSVQQNEKLFF. The DNA for the CDR3 is TGTGCCTGGAGTGTACAGCAGAATGAAAAACTGTTTTTT.

This clone was found a few times. The V and J genes are TRBV5-1 and TRBJ2-7; maybe TRBD2 (6 bases). This CDR3 has 16 residues. Germline loops: CDR1 SGHRS, CDR2 YFSETQ. Trimming removed 0 bases from V and 0 bases from J, with 13 bases in between. For the CDR3, the DNA is TGCGCCAGCAGCTTGGGGGGAGGCTACAGCTCCTACGAGCAGTACTTC. It translates to CASSLGGGYSSYEQYF.

This chain links TRBV18 with TRBJ1-1; possibly TRBD1 for D (6 bases). V lost 5 bases and J lost 3, with 16 bases in between. In germline, CDR1 is KGHSH, CDR2 LQKENI. The CDR3 consists of 15 residues. CDR3 DNA sequence: TGTGCCAGCTCAGCATACAGGGACATCGACACTGAAGCTTTCTTT. The encoded protein is CASSAYRDIDTEAFF.